The present TCR beta chain was sequenced within a study of neoadjuvant anti-PD-1 for oral cavity cancer. About the study: Nivolumab at 3 mg/kg was mostly given biweekly, three to four doses, pre-surgery. Around day 43, patients without progression received a fourth nivolumab dose before surgery.

The CDR3 has 14 residues. Trimming took 5 bases from V and 2 from J; bases not matched to a gene: 5. Germline CDR1 and CDR2: MRHNA and SNTAGT. Sequenced by immunoSEQ multiplex PCR; TCRdb stores in-frame clones only, minus some. The sample yields almost 6,000 clones, around 50% seen once. Described time point: after neoadjuvant nivolumab, at surgical resection. Patients had newly diagnosed, untreated stage II-IVA oral cavity squamous cell carcinoma. The source material was tumor tissue, sampled after nivolumab (anti-PD-1) treatment. The source of this sequence is a person aged 35 to 85 with oral cavity squamous cell carcinoma. This chain uses TRBV6-4 with TRBJ1-2; 7 bases are a match to TRBD1. The CDR3 bases are TGTGCCAGCAGTTTGGGACAGATAAACTATGGCTACACCTTC. Protein: CASSLGQINYGYTF.